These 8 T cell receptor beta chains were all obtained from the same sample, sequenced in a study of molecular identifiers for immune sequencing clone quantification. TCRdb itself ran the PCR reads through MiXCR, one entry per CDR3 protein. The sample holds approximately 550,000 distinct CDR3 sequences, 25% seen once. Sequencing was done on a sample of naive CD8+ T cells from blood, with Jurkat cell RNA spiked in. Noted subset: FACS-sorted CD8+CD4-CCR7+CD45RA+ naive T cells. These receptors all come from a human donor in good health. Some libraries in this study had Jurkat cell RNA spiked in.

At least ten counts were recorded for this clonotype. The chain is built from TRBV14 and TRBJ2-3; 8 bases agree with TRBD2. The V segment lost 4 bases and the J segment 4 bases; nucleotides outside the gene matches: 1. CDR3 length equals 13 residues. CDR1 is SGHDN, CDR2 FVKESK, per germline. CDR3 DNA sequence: TGTGCCAGCAGCCTACTAGCGGCAGATACGCAGTATTTT. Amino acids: CASSLLAADTQYF.

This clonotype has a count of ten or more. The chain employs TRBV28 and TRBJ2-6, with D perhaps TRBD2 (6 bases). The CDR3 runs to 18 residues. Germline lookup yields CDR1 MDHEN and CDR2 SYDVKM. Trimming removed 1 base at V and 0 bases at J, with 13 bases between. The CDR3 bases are TGTGCCAGCAGTTTATCGGCTGGGGGGATCTCTGGGGCCAACGTCCTGACTTTC. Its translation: CASSLSAGGISGANVLTF.

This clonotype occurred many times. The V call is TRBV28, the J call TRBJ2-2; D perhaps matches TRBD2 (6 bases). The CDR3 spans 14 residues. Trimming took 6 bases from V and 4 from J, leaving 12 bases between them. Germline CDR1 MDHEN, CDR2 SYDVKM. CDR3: CASSPQRVTGELFF. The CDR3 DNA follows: TGTGCCAGCAGCCCCCAGCGGGTCACCGGGGAGCTGTTTTTT.

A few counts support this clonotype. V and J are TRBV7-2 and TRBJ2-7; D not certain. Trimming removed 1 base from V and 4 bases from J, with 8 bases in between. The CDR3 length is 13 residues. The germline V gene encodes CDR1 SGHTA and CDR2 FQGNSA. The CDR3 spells CASSLGVEYEQYF. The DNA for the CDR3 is TGTGCCAGCAGCTTAGGGGTGGAGTACGAGCAGTACTTC.

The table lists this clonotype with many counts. CDR3 amino acids: CASSQTGYEQYF. In nucleotides, the CDR3 is TGTGCCAGCAGCCAGACCGGCTACGAGCAGTACTTC. This rearrangement joins TRBV14 to TRBJ2-7; D is unresolved. The CDR3 is 12 amino acids. Germline values: CDR1 SGHDN, CDR2 FVKESK. The germline V and J ends were trimmed by 3 bases and 3 bases, with 6 bases remaining between them.

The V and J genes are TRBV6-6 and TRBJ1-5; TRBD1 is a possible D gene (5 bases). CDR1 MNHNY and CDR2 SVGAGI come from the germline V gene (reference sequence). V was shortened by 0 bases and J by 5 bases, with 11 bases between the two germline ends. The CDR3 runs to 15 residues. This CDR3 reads CASSYSARVDQPQHF. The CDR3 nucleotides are TGTGCCAGCAGTTACTCTGCCAGGGTCGATCAGCCCCAGCATTTT.

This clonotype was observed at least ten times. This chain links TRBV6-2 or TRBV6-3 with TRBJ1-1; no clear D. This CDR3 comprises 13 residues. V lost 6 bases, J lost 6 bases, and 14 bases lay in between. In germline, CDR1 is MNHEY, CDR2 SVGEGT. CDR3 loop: CASRSQWLPEAFF. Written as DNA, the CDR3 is TGTGCCAGCAGGAGTCAATGGCTCCCTGAAGCTTTCTTT.

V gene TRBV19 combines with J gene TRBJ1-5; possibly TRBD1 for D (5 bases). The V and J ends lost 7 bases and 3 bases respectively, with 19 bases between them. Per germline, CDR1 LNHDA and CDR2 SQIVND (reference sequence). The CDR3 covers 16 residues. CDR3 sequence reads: CASIPGGWTINQPQHF. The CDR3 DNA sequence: TGTGCCAGTATTCCGGGGGGATGGACGATCAATCAGCCCCAGCATTTT.